The entry below describes one TCR beta chain. Only in-frame clones appear in the TCRdb table, and some are missing; sequencing was by immunoSEQ multiplex PCR. The sample carries some 190,000 clones, roughly 89% recorded once. The data belong to a study of blood T cell repertoires in COVID-19. Material: PBMCs or T cells enriched from blood (not recorded which). The TCR was taken from a woman between 40 and 55 years old with acute COVID-19.

The CDR3 DNA sequence: TGTGCCAGCAGCTTGGGCCTCAGCGCGAGCACAGATACGCAGTATTTT. Protein sequence: CASSLGLSASTDTQYF. The genes are TRBV5-5 and TRBJ2-3; D is ambiguous. V dropped 0 bases and J dropped 0 bases, with 11 bases sitting between them. In germline, CDR1 is SGHKS, CDR2 YYEKEE (reference sequence). The CDR3 spans 16 residues.